This is a list of T cell receptor beta chains from one sample in a study of T cell changes during pregnancy in multiple sclerosis. Method: immunoSEQ multiplex PCR; TCRdb's copy keeps in-frame clones and lacks some. Of about 100,000 clones detected, just over 90% appear once; the ten largest clones hold roughly 1.2%. Source: peripheral blood, taken in the second trimester of pregnancy. Receptor source: a female donor with multiple sclerosis, enrolled in a pregnancy study. The CDR3 runs from the conserved cysteine through the conserved F or W.

CDR3	V	J
CASSLNSGEQYF	TRBV5-1	TRBJ2-7
CSVEERAGVVVGQFF	TRBV29-1	TRBJ2-1
CASSIRLAGGTETQYF	TRBV19	TRBJ2-5
CSVLTGETYEQYF	TRBV29-1	TRBJ2-7
CAWSRRGNQPQHF	TRBV30	TRBJ1-5
CASSSLTGNTEAFF	TRBV6-5	TRBJ1-1
CASSFGLGTSGRPSLSEQYF	TRBV5-4	TRBJ2-7
CASSVDDRGGRNTIYF	TRBV9	TRBJ1-3
CASHGQGLGEQFF	TRBV6-1	TRBJ2-1
CASSVNPTNEKLFF	TRBV9	TRBJ1-4
CASSILRGGPYEQYF	TRBV21-1	TRBJ2-7
CASSEVSDTEAFF	TRBV6-1	TRBJ1-1
CASSFERTYEQYF	TRBV11-2	TRBJ2-7
CSVEERHTDTQYF	TRBV29-1	TRBJ2-3
CASSFQGTGDTQYF	TRBV5-1	TRBJ2-3
CASSGTGASGANVLTF	TRBV19	TRBJ2-6
CAWSLTGSNQPQHF	TRBV30	TRBJ1-5
CASSPTGSQETQYF	TRBV19	TRBJ2-5
CASSEAGAAGELFF	TRBV2	TRBJ2-2
CASSISGGRAYNEQFF	TRBV19	TRBJ2-1
CASSEGRNQPQHF	TRBV7-2	TRBJ1-5
CASTKLRGTVSYEQYF	TRBV21-1	TRBJ2-7
CASSPDRGRGQPQHF	TRBV5-8	TRBJ1-5
CSVEDLQGGSYNEQFF	TRBV29-1	TRBJ2-1
CASRPTWTQETQYF	TRBV6-5	TRBJ2-5
CAILTSPNTGELFF	TRBV5-4	TRBJ2-2
CASSYTNTGELFF	TRBV27	TRBJ2-2
CAISERTGGNQPQHF	TRBV10-3	TRBJ1-5
CSAPRGGELFF	TRBV20-1	TRBJ2-2
CASSPIAGGGNEQFF	TRBV18	TRBJ2-1
CATSRGHQGTTENEQFF	TRBV15	TRBJ2-1
CASSPGQAEQFF	TRBV18	TRBJ2-1
CASRGGAGEADTQYF	TRBV28	TRBJ2-3
CASSWGTSGRAETQYF	TRBV19	TRBJ2-5
CASSLAYDSRNNEQFF	TRBV5-1	TRBJ2-1
CASSPSPGTGYEQYF	TRBV11-2	TRBJ2-7
CASSVQGAGTEAFF	TRBV19	TRBJ1-1
CATRAYWYSNQPQHF	TRBV27	TRBJ1-5
CASSIGDRRNQPQHF	TRBV19	TRBJ1-5
CAISHNYGYTF	TRBV10-3	TRBJ1-2
CASSLNGGTVNTEAFF	TRBV7-3	TRBJ1-1
CASSLAGGSQPQHF	TRBV7-8	TRBJ1-5
CASSFQGGEQYF	TRBV11-2	TRBJ2-7
CASNVLGHVNTEAFF	TRBV6-1	TRBJ1-1
CASTREDDTGELFF	TRBV2	TRBJ2-2
CASSQTGQGENQETQYF	TRBV4-1	TRBJ2-5
CASRERVMNTEAFF	TRBV2	TRBJ1-1
CASSSARQGPNYGYTF	TRBV6-5	TRBJ1-2
CASSPGRGTGELFF	TRBV7-3	TRBJ2-2
CASSGGLPPEETQYF	TRBV9	TRBJ2-5